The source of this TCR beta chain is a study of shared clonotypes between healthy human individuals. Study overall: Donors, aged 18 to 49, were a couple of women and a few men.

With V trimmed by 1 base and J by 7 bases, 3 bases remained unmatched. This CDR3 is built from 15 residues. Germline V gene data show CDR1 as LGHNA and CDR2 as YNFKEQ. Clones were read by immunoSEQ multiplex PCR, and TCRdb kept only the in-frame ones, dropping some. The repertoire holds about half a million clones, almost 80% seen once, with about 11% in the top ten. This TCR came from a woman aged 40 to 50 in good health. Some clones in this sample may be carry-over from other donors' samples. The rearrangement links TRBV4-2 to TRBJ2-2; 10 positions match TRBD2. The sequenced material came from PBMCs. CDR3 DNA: TGTGCCAGCAGCCAAGCCGGGACTAGCGACGGGGAGCTGTTTTTT. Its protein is CASSQAGTSDGELFF.